This T cell receptor beta chain came from a study of T cells in localized non-small cell lung cancer. Overall study results and limits: Longer overall survival was associated with a higher density of T cells in the blood. Appearing in adjacent lung were a median about 50 of the top 100 tumor clones. Maximal T cell clonality occurred in uninvolved adjacent lung, with tumor ranking below it.

Repertoires were generated with immunoSEQ multiplex PCR, while TCRdb's copy carries only in-frame clones and drops some. The table includes about 40,000 clones, about 90% detected once. Comment on this clone: What it binds is not known.

The V and J ends lost 2 bases and 0 bases, in that order; junction bases with no gene match: 17. This CDR3 comprises 19 residues. Germline loops: CDR1 SGHRS, CDR2 YFSETQ. The sequence was obtained from a man aged 40-75 years with stage I lung adenocarcinoma. The V gene is TRBV5-1, the J gene TRBJ2-7; 7 nucleotides agree with TRBD2. The material sequenced was peripheral blood, taken before any cancer treatment. The CDR3 nucleotides are TGCGCCAGCAGCTTCTCTCCTACCTTAGCGGGTGCCAGCTCCTACGAGCAGTACTTC. Protein sequence: CASSFSPTLAGASSYEQYF.